This T cell receptor (beta chain) stems from a study of cytomegalovirus exposure and HLA in healthy donors (dated 2017 in TCRdb). Notes on the research overall: According to a later analysis, one platform produced both the roughly 120 validation repertoires and the 730 or so repertoires of the first cohort. The study aimed to test whether signatures of past pathogen exposure could be identified by cataloging public T cell receptors. High-throughput TCR immunosequencing, statistical association of individual TCRs with disease status, and machine learning were combined to predict cytomegalovirus infection status. Besides the first cohort of 500 to 700 subjects, a separate validation cohort made up of roughly 120 different subjects was used.

With regard to this clone: Its specific antigen is unknown. There are no base qualities to consult, and no much larger clone falls within one base.

Overall results and qualifications from the work: The study listed approximately 150 TCR beta chains as associated with cytomegalovirus. In vitro tests confirmed that a few of the cytomegalovirus-associated TCR beta chains recognize cytomegalovirus antigens. The authors suggested that the approach could potentially be extended to other disease states and immunological phenotypes. Across donors, most TCR sequences were observed very rarely, whereas some public TCRs were present in many individuals. A later analysis lacked HLA typing for the validation cohort, so it scored co-occurrence in that cohort across all 120 repertoires. In both the original and validation cohorts, the classifier was reported to diagnose cytomegalovirus status with high specificity and sensitivity. Of the cluster scores, about 94% were above 0 in a later analysis, which found that TCRs clustered in the first cohort also tended to co-occur in the 120 or so validation repertoires.

The CDR3 runs 14 amino acids, cysteine and phenylalanine included. CDR3 DNA only is kept here, 42 bases in frame from base 1. The germline V gene gives CDR1 as MDHEN and CDR2 as SYDVKM. V trim: 2 bases; J trim: 7 bases; unmatched bases: 7. Libraries were built with the immunoSEQ multiplex PCR assay. For the original study's pipeline: To diagnose cytomegalovirus status from the catalog of TCR beta chain sequences, a statistical classification framework was built. TCRdb took this table from immuneACCESS and kept in-frame rearrangements with V and J called. Such tables lack part of the clones; where checked against another copy, unresolved V genes explain under half of the gap, and the rest is unexplained. The V and J calls and the clone size are those of that table, but D and trimming were determined from the DNA. Here the sample has 150,000 or so clones; approximately 94% occur a single time. 1.8% of the sample goes to the ten largest clones.

Donors formed part of the validation cohort, which comprised approximately 130 subjects and was distinct from the first cohort of 550 to 850 subjects. The receptor's source is a man aged 18 to 35 in good health and CMV-seropositive. The V and J segments used are TRBV28 and TRBJ1-1, and 7 junction bases match TRBD1. Material: PBMCs. The nucleotide sequence is given as TGTGCCAGCAGTTTACTCCGGGACAGCAATGAAGCTTTCTTT. It translates as CASSLLRDSNEAFF.